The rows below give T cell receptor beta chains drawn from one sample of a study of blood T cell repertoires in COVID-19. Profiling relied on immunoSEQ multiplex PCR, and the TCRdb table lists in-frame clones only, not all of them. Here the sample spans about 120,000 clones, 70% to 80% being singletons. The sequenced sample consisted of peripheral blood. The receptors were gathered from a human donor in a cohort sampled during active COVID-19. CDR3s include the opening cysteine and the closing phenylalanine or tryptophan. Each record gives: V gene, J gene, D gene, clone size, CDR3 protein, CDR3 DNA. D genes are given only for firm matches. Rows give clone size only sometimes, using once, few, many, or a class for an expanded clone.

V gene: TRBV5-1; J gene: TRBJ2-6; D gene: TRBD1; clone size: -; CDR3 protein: CASSLFETGTGANVLTF; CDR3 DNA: TGCGCCAGCAGCTTATTCGAGACAGGGACTGGGGCCAACGTCCTGACTTTC
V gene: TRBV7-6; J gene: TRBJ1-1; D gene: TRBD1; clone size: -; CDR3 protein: CASSLGQGMDTEAFF; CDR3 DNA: TGTGCCAGCAGCTTAGGACAGGGGATGGACACTGAAGCTTTCTTT
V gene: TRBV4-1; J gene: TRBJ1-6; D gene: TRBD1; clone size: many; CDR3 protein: CASSPRDREGNSPLHF; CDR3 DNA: TGCGCCAGCAGCCCCCGGGACAGGGAGGGGAATTCACCCCTCCACTTT
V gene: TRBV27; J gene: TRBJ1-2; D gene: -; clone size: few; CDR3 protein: CASSRLQGYGYTF; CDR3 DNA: TGTGCCAGCAGTCGGTTACAGGGCTATGGCTACACCTTC
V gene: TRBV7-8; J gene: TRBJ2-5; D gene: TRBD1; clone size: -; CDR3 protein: CASSAIGTGQETQYF; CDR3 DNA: TGTGCCAGCAGCGCGATTGGGACAGGTCAAGAGACCCAGTACTTC
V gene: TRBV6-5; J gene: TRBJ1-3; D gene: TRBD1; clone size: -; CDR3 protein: CASSPTGFGNTIYF; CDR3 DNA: TGTGCCAGCAGTCCGACAGGGTTCGGAAACACCATATATTTT
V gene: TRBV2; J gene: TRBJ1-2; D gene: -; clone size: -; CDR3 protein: CASSSPTGDYGYTF; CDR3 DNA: TGTGCCAGCAGCTCCCCGACAGGCGACTATGGCTACACCTTC
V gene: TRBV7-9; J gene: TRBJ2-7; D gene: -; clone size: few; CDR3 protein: CASSLAGQGYEQYF; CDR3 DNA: TGTGCCAGCAGCTTAGCGGGCCAAGGCTACGAGCAGTACTTC
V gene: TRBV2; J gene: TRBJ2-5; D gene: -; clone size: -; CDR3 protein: CASTRRQETQYF; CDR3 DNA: TGTGCCAGCACTCGTCGGCAAGAGACCCAGTACTTC
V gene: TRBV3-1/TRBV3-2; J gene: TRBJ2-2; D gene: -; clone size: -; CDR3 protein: CASSQDHRQATGELFF; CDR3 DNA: TGTGCCAGCAGCCAAGATCACAGGCAGGCCACCGGGGAGCTGTTTTTT
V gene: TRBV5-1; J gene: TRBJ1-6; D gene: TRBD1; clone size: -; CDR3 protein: CASSLGTANSPLHF; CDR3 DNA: TGCGCCAGCAGCTTAGGGACAGCTAATTCACCCCTCCACTTT
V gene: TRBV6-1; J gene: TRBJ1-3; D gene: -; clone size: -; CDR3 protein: CASSDGRGLSGNTIYF; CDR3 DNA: TGTGCCAGCAGTGATGGCAGGGGTCTCTCTGGAAACACCATATATTTT
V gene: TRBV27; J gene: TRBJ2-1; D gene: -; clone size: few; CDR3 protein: CASGTGNEQFF; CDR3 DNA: TGTGCCAGCGGAACAGGGAATGAGCAGTTCTTC
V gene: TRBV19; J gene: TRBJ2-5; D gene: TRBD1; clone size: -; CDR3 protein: CASSIGQGRQETQYF; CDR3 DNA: TGTGCCAGTAGTATAGGACAGGGCCGCCAAGAGACCCAGTACTTC
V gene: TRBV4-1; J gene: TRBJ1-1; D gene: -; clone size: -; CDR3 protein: CASSQDSGISEAFF; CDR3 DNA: TGCGCCAGCAGCCAAGACTCGGGGATCTCTGAAGCTTTCTTT
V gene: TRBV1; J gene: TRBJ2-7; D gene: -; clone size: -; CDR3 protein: CTSLLPQDRVGEQYF; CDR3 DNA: TGCACCAGCCTACTGCCCCAGGACAGGGTCGGCGAGCAGTACTTC
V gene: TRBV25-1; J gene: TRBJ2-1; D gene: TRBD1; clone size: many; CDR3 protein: CASSATGGWEQFF; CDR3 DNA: TGTGCCAGCAGTGCGACAGGGGGCTGGGAGCAGTTCTTC
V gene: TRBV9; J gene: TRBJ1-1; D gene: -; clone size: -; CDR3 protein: CASSVVPGQLTEAFF; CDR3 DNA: TGTGCCAGCAGCGTAGTTCCAGGGCAATTGACTGAAGCTTTCTTT
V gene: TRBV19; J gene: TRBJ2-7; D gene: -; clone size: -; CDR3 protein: CASSILAGKSYEQYF; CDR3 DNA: TGTGCCAGTAGTATCTTGGCAGGGAAATCCTACGAGCAGTACTTC
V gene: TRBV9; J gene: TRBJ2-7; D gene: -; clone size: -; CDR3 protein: CASSVPLTGHEQYF; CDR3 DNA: TGTGCCAGCAGCGTACCCCTTACAGGGCACGAGCAGTACTTC
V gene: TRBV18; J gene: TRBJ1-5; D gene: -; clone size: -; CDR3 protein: CASSPTQGTGQPQHF; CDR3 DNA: TGTGCCAGCTCACCAACACAGGGAACGGGACAGCCCCAGCATTTT
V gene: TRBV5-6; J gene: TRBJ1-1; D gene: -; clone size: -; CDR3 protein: CASSLSGMNTEAFF; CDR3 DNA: TGTGCCAGCAGCTTGTCAGGGATGAACACTGAAGCTTTCTTT
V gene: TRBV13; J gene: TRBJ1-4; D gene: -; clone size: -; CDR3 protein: CASSPRQRSEKLFF; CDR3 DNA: TGTGCCAGCAGCCCCCGCCAGAGGAGTGAAAAACTGTTTTTT
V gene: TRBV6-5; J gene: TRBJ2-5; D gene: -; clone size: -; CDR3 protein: CASSYSRGSETQYF; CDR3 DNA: TGTGCCAGCAGTTACTCACGGGGATCGGAGACCCAGTACTTC
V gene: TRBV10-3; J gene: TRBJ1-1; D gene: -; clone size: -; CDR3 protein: CAISPTANTEAFF; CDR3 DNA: TGTGCCATCAGTCCGACAGCTAACACTGAAGCTTTCTTT
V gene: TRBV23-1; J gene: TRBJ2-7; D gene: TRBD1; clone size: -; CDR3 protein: CASSQSPPGQGRFLEQYF; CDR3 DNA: TGCGCCAGCAGTCAATCCCCCCCCGGACAGGGACGATTCCTCGAGCAGTACTTC
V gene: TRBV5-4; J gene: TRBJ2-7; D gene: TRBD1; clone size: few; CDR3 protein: CASSFPDRGSYEQYF; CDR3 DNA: TGTGCCAGCAGCTTCCCGGACAGGGGTAGCTACGAGCAGTACTTC
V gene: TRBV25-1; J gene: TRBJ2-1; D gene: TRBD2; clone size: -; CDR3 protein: CASSEYSSGGGYNEQFF; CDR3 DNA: TGTGCCAGCAGTGAATATTCCAGCGGGGGGGGATACAATGAGCAGTTCTTC
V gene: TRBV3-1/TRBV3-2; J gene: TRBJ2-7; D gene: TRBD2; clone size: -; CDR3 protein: CASSREASGSYEQYF; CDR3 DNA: TGTGCCAGCAGCCGGGAGGCTAGCGGGAGCTACGAGCAGTACTTC
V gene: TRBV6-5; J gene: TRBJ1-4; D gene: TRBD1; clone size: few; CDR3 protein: CASSYFQGANEKLFF; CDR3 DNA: TGTGCCAGCAGTTACTTCCAGGGGGCGAATGAAAAACTGTTTTTT
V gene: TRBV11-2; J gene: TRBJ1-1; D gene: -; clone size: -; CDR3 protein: CASSPPRGTGTEAFF; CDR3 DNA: TGTGCCAGCAGCCCTCCAAGGGGTACAGGCACTGAAGCTTTCTTT
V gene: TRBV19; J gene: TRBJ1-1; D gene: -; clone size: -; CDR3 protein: CASSLSGTLFNTEAFF; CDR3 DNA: TGTGCCAGTAGTCTATCCGGGACACTTTTTAACACTGAAGCTTTCTTT
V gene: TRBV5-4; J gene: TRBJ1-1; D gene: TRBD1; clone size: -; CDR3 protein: CASSDSRGLRTEAFF; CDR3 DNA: TGTGCCAGCAGCGATTCGAGGGGGCTAAGGACTGAAGCTTTCTTT
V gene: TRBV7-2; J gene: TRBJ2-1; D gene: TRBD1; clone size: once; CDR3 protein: CASKTQGASYNEQFF; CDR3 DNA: TGTGCCAGCAAAACCCAGGGGGCCTCCTACAATGAGCAGTTCTTC
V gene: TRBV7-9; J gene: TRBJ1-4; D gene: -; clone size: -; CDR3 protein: CASSLVGGKEKLFF; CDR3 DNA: TGTGCCAGCAGCTTAGTGGGGGGAAAGGAAAAACTGTTTTTT
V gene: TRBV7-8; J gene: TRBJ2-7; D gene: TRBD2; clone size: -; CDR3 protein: CATAEVLAGGSEQYF; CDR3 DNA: TGTGCCACCGCCGAAGTACTGGCGGGAGGTAGCGAGCAGTACTTC
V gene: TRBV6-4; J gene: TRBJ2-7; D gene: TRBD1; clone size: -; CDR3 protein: CASSSNRDRLRISYEQYF; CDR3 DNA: TGTGCCAGCAGTTCCAACCGGGACAGACTTCGAATTTCCTACGAGCAGTACTTC
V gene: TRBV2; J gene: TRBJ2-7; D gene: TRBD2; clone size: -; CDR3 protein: CASRGTSGGTYEQYF; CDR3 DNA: TGTGCCAGCAGGGGGACTAGCGGGGGAACCTACGAGCAGTACTTC
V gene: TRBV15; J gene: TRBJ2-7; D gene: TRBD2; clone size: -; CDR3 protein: CATSGTSAGEQYF; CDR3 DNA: TGTGCCACCAGCGGAACTAGCGCGGGCGAGCAGTACTTC
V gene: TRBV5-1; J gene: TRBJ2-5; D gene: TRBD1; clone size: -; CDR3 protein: CASSLRQGFGETQYF; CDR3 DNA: TGCGCCAGCAGCCTCCGACAGGGGTTTGGAGAGACCCAGTACTTC
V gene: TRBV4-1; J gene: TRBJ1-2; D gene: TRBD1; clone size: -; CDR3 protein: CASSQALTGTVIYTF; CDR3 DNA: TGCGCCAGCAGCCAAGCCCTTACCGGGACAGTCATCTACACCTTC
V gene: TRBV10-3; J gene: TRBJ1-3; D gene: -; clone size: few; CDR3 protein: CAISGDSGNTIYF; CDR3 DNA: TGTGCCATCTCCGGGGATTCTGGAAACACCATATATTTT
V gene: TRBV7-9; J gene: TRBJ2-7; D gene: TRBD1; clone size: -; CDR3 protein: CASSLTTSGGDEQYF; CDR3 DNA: TGTGCCAGCAGCTTAACGACGTCAGGGGGAGACGAGCAGTACTTC
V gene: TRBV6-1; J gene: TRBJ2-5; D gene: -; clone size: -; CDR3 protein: CASSELRGGGAETQYF; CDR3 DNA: TGTGCCAGCAGTGAATTGCGGGGAGGGGGGGCAGAGACCCAGTACTTC
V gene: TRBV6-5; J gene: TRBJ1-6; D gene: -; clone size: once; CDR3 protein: CASTLSPGYNSPLHF; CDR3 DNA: TGTGCCAGCACCCTAAGTCCTGGCTATAATTCACCCCTCCACTTT
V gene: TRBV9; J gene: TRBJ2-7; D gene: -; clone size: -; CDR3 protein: CASSAGGTEVFYEQYF; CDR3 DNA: TGTGCCAGCAGCGCGGGAGGGACAGAAGTCTTCTACGAGCAGTACTTC
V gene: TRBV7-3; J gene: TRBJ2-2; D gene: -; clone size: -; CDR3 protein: CASSERHTGELFF; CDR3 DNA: TGTGCCAGCAGCGAGAGACATACCGGGGAGCTGTTTTTT